This record concerns one T cell receptor (beta chain) sequence. Its antigen is unknown. The entry originates in a study of Graves' ophthalmopathy and Graves' hyperthyroidism. Findings of the study overall: A 13-signature model separated ophthalmopathy from stable hyperthyroidism, about 88% sensitivity, roughly 81% specificity.

Trimming cost V 5 bases and J 2 bases; bases outside gene matches: 9. CDR1 and CDR2 (germline): KGHDR, SFDVKD. The CDR3 runs 17 residues. Amplification of the TCR beta CDR3 regions used RNA transcripts (as template). HTBI primers were used in a first-round RT-PCR, which preceded a second-round multiplex PCR. MiXCR, run by TCRdb on the multiplex PCR reads, gives a single entry per CDR3 protein. The sample holds roughly 350,000 distinct CDR3 sequences; roughly 17% are singletons and the top ten take 2.4%. Researchers classed hyperthyroidism as stable given no ophthalmopathy within 18 months of follow-up. Certain patients, namely those with other autoimmune diseases, uncontrolled infections, pregnancy or lactation, were excluded. A volume of around 10 ml of fresh peripheral blood supplied the PBMCs.

This sequence joins TRBV24-1 and TRBJ1-2, with 11 bases aligning to TRBD1. The sequencing input was peripheral blood. The origin of this receptor is an adult woman with stable Graves' hyperthyroidism. This CDR3 is CATSGGTGGTANYGYTF. The CDR3 coding sequence is TGTGCCACCAGTGGGGGGACAGGGGGGACCGCCAACTATGGCTACACCTTC.